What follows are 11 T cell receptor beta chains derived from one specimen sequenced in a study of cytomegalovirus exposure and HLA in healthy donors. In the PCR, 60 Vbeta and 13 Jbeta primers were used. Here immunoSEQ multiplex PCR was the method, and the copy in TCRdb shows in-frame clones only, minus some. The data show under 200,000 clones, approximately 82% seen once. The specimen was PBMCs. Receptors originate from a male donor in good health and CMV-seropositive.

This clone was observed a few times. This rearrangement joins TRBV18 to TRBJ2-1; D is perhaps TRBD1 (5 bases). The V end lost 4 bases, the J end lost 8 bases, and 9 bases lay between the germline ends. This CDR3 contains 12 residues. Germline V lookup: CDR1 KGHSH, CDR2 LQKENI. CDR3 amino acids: CASSLQGHEQFF. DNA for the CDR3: TGTGCCAGCTCACTCCAGGGCCATGAGCAGTTCTTC.

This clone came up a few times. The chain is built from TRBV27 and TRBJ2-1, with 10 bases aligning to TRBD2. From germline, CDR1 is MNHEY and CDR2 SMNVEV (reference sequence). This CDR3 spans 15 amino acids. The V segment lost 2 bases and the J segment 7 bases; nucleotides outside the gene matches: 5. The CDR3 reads CASSLLGLARNEQFF. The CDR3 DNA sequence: TGTGCCAGCAGTTTACTGGGACTAGCGAGGAATGAGCAGTTCTTC.

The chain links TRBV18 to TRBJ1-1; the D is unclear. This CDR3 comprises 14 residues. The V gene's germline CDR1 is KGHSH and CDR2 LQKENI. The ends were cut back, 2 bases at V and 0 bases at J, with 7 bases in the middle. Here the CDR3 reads CASSPRRVNTEAFF. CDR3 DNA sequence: TGTGCCAGCTCACCAAGAAGAGTGAACACTGAAGCTTTCTTT. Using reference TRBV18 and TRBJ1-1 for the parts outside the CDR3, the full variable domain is NAGVMQNPRHLVRRRGQEARLRCSPMKGHSHVYWYRQLPEEGLKFMVYLQKENIIDESGMPKERFSAEFPKEGPSILRIQQVVRGDSAAYFCASSPRRVNTEAFFGQGTRLTVV.

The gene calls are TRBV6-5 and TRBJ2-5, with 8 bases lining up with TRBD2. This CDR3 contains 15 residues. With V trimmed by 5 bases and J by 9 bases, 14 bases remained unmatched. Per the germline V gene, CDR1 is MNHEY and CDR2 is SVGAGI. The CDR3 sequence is CASSSGGSMRGAQYF. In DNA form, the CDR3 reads TGTGCCAGCAGTAGCGGGGGCTCCATGCGCGGCGCCCAGTACTTC.

Here the CDR3 reads CASSLARISGNTIYF. DNA of the CDR3: TGTGCCAGCAGCTTAGCCAGGATCTCTGGAAACACCATATATTTT. The chain couples TRBV7-2 to TRBJ1-3; D uncertain. The CDR3 has 15 residues. Germline lookup yields CDR1 SGHTA and CDR2 FQGNSA. The V end was cut by 0 bases, the J end by 0 bases, with 6 bases between.

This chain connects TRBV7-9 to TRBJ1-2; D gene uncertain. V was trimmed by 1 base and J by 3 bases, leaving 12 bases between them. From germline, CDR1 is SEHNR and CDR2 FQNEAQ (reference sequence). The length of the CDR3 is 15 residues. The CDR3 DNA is TGTGCCAGCAGCTTAGGCAGGCAGGTTGACTATGGCTACACCTTC. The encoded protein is CASSLGRQVDYGYTF. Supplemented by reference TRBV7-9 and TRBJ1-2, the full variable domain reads DTGVSQNPRHKITKRGQNVTFRCDPISEHNRLYWYRQTLGQGPEFLTYFQNEAQLEKSRLLSDRFSAERPKGSFSTLEIQRTEQGDSAMYLCASSLGRQVDYGYTFGSGTRLTVV.

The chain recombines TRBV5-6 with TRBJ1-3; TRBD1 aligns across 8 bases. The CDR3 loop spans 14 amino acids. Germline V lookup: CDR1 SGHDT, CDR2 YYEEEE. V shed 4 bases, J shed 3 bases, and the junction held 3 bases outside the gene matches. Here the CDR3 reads CASSQTGVGNTIYF. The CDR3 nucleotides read TGTGCCAGCAGCCAGACAGGGGTTGGAAACACCATATATTTT.

CDR3 nucleotides: TGTGCCAGCAGTCCAGGGTCCTCTGGGGCCAACGTCCTGACTTTC. Translation gives CASSPGSSGANVLTF. The chain uses TRBV6-5 and TRBJ2-6, with a tentative D call TRBD1 (5 bases). Germline assignment: CDR1 MNHEY and CDR2 SVGAGI. V was clipped by 5 bases and J by 0 bases, with 8 bases between them. This CDR3 region has 15 residues.

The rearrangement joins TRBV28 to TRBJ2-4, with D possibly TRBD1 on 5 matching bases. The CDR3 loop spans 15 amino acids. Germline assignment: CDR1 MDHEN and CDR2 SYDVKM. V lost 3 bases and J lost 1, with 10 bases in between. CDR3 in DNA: TGTGCCAGCAGTTTGCAGGGCCAGGCCAAAAACATTCAGTACTTC. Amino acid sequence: CASSLQGQAKNIQYF.

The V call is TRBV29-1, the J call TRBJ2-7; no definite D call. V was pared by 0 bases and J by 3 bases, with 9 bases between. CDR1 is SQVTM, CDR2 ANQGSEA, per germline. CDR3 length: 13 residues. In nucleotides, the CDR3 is TGCAGCGTTGAAGACAGTCTTCTCTACGAGCAGTACTTC. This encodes CSVEDSLLYEQYF.

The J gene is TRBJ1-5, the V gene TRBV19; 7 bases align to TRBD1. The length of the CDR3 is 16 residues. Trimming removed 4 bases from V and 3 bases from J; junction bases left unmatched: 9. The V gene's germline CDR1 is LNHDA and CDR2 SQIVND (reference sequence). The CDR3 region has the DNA TGTGCCAGTAGTAGAGGCCGGGACAGACTCAATCAGCCCCAGCATTTT. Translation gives CASSRGRDRLNQPQHF.